The subject of this entry is one T cell receptor beta chain. A much larger clone differs by one base, so this may be a read error. The data stem from a study of tumor and adjacent non-tumor tissue in lung cancer. Trimming left V 5 bases short and J 6 bases short, with 13 bases between. Germline V lookup: CDR1 MDHEN, CDR2 SYDVKM. The CDR3 spans 13 residues. TCRbeta libraries were built with three rounds of nested PCR, modified from ARM-PCR. TCRdb used MiXCR to reprocess the multiplex PCR reads, holding one entry per CDR3 protein. Of under 85,000 distinct CDR3 sequences listed, over 60% are singletons. No cell sorting was done before RNA was extracted from the tissue. More than 3 cm separated this lung sample from the edge of the tumor.

The clonotype was recovered from a man in his 70s with non-small cell lung cancer. This chain connects TRBV28 to TRBJ1-2, with D unclear. Source material: distant non-tumor lung tissue. CDR3 protein: CASSVMSRDGYTF. CDR3 nucleotide sequence: TGTGCCAGCAGTGTCATGTCTAGGGATGGCTACACCTTC.